This TCR beta chain was sequenced for a study of low-dose radiotherapy and immunotherapy resistance in tumors. Study overall: It was 1 Gy per fraction every two weeks that Cohort 2 received, adding up to 13 Gy over 26 weeks. Each patient was administered nivolumab intravenously at 240 mg, which was a flat dose, every two weeks, along with intravenous ipilimumab at 1 mg/kg every six weeks.

CDR1 KGHSH and CDR2 LQKENI come from the germline V gene. The CDR3 is 14 residues long. V lost 2 bases and J lost 5; bases outside the gene matches: 5. With TRAV- and TRBV-specific primers, first-strand cDNA was made, covering the alpha and beta chains. It was with a constant-region primer and a V-primer adapter that TCRs were amplified over roughly 19 PCR cycles. TCRdb used MiXCR to reprocess the reads, holding one entry per CDR3 protein. The data show approximately 12,000 distinct CDR3 sequences, 60% seen once. Each donor was administered nivolumab, ipilimumab, aspirin, low-dose cyclophosphamide and low-dose radiotherapy.

The clonotype was recovered from a human donor with advanced metastatic prostate, ovarian, gallbladder or colorectal cancer (not recorded which). This table probably holds off-target reads from a library built for another chain. The chain joins TRBV18 to TRBJ2-7, with 8 bases aligning to TRBD2. The chain's CDR3 is CASSPTTAGDEQYF. The DNA for the CDR3 is TGTGCCAGCTCACCAACGACAGCGGGGGACGAGCAGTACTTC. Looking up the rest from reference TRBV18 and TRBJ2-7 gives the full variable domain: NAGVMQNPRHLVRRRGQEARLRCSPMKGHSHVYWYRQLPEEGLKFMVYLQKENIIDESGMPKERFSAEFPKEGPSILRIQQVVRGDSAAYFCASSPTTAGDEQYFGPGTRLTVT.